This T cell receptor beta chain was recovered during a study of control samples from healthy donors and cancer patients. Trimming at V came to 3 bases and at J to 7 bases, leaving 16 bases not matched to a gene. Germline V gene sequence: CDR1 LNHDA, CDR2 SQIVND (reference sequence). CDR3 length: 19 residues. This table comes from immunoSEQ multiplex PCR, and its TCRdb copy is limited to in-frame clones, with some not included. There are around 100,000 clones in the sample; 80% to 90% occur only once, and 13% to 15% lies in the top ten. The chain has TRBV19 and TRBJ2-2; 11 bases fit TRBD2. The material sequenced was blood. This clonotype was obtained from a man aged 25-40 years in good health. Here the CDR3 DNA reads TGTGCCAGTAGTATGTTAGCGGGAGGGTCACGGGGGATTGGCGGGGAGCTGTTTTTT. It encodes CASSMLAGGSRGIGGELFF.